This TCR beta chain was captured by sequencing in a study of healthy donors' naive CD4 and CD8 T cells. TCR libraries were built from 450 to 650 ng of total RNA by linear amplification. TCRdb re-called the reads through MiXCR, storing one row per CDR3 protein. The sample holds about 180,000 distinct CDR3 sequences, 65% to 80% seen once. Deletions cut 7 bases from V and 2 bases from J, with 9 bases between. The germline gives CDR1 SQVTM, CDR2 ANQGSEA. CDR3 length: 12 residues. Sorting defined naive CD4+ as CD4+CD8-CD45RO-CD45RA+ and naive CD8+ as CD8+CD4-CD45RA+CD27bright. Material for sequencing was naive CD4+ and CD8+ T cells sorted from blood, pooled from several donors. The chain is built from TRBV29-1 and TRBJ1-5, with D maybe TRBD1 (6 bases). This TCR was sampled from a pool of human donors in good health; the sample pools cells from several healthy donors. The CDR3 reads CSDRVGNQPQHF. CDR3 nucleotide sequence: TGCAGCGACAGGGTCGGCAATCAGCCCCAGCATTTT.